This T cell receptor beta chain was profiled in a study of regulatory T cells in long-lasting Graves disease. The sample holds many counts of this clonotype. Arm-PCR with iRepertoire HTBI primers amplified the CDR3 regions for these TCR beta libraries. TCRdb re-derived calls from the multiplex PCR reads in MiXCR, one entry per CDR3 protein. The profile shows approximately 270,000 distinct CDR3 sequences, approximately 18% of them singletons. The CDR3 sequence is 11 residues long. Germline CDR1 and CDR2: DFQATT and SNEGSKA (reference sequence). Trimming took off 6 bases at V and 2 bases at J, with 8 bases between the two ends. As for time point: newly diagnosed GD, antithyroid drugs for less than 3 months. RNA isolated from PBMCs was used to make the TCR library. The same sample was also used in a study of T cells in Graves' hyperthyroidism and ophthalmopathy. That paper adds: During a first-round RT-PCR of the TCR CDR3, the HTBI primer set was used.

The receptor was derived from a woman in her thirties with Graves disease. Sample: peripheral blood mononuclear cells (PBMCs), taken at new diagnosis, from a patient treated with antithyroid drugs. The rearrangement links TRBV20-1 to TRBJ2-7; perhaps TRBD1 as D (6 bases). The CDR3 loop reads CSAGTTYEQYF. As DNA, the CDR3 is TGCAGTGCAGGGACAACCTACGAGCAGTACTTC.